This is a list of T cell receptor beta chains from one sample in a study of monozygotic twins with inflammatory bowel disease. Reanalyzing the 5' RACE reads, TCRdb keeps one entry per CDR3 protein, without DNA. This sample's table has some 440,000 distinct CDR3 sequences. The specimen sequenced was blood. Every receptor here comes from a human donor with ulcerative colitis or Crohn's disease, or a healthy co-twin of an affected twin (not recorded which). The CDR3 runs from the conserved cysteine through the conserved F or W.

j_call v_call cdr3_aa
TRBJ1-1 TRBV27 CASSFFRDTEAFF
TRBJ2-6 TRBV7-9 CASSEGQVYSGANVLTF
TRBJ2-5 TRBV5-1 CASSLVGDREVETQYF
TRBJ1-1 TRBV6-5 CASRWTVNTEAFF
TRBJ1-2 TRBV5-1 CASSLGADYGYTF
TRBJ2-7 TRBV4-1 CASSQDIVPGLRSYEQYF
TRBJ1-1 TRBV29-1 CSVEVQPKTEAFF
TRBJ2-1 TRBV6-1 CASSITGGPYNEQFF
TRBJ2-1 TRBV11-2 CASSLIGTSGSYNEQFF
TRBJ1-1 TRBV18 CASSPRQGRDTEAFF
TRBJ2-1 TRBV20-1 CSARLHWASGRTYNEQFF
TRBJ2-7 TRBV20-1 CSANGLRYSYEQYF
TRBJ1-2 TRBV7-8 CASTSTGAGSYGYTF
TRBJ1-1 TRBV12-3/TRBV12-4 CASSLGRGTEAFF
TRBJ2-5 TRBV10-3 CAIRSGKGETQYF
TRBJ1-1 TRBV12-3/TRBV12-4 CASSSSGKNTEAFF
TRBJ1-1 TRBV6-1 CASSPSRDWATEAFF
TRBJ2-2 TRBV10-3 CAIRAGITGELFF
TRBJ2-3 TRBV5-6 CASSPERGTTADTQYF
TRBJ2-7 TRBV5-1 CASSLGTSGNYEQYF